This passage covers 15 T cell receptor beta chains from one sample sequenced in a study of radiotherapy plus CTLA-4 blockade in lung cancer. TCRdb's table, derived via immunoSEQ multiplex PCR, lists solely in-frame clones and lacks some. This table holds 89,000 or so clones, approximately 85% found once. Source: peripheral blood, taken from a patient treated with radiotherapy plus ipilimumab. These receptors all come from a human donor with non-small cell lung cancer who had a partial response to radiotherapy plus ipilimumab.

In its sample, this clone was seen a few times. V gene TRBV7-6 combines with J gene TRBJ2-7; TRBD2 might be the D (5 bases). CDR1 SGHVS and CDR2 FNYEAQ come from the germline V gene. There are 14 residues in the CDR3. The V and J ends lost 2 bases and 6 bases respectively, with 14 bases between them. The CDR3 reads CASSLRQADSEQYF. CDR3 DNA: TGTGCCAGCAGCTTAAGGCAAGCGGACTCCGAGCAGTACTTC.

V usage is TRBV15 and J usage is TRBJ2-1; D is ambiguous. Germline assignment: CDR1 LNHNV and CDR2 YYDKDF (reference sequence). The CDR3 totals 13 residues. The ends were cut back, 0 bases at V and 12 bases at J, with 12 bases in the middle. The CDR3 DNA follows: TGTGCCACCAGCAGAGATATGGGCGTTTCGCAGTTCTTC. Translating it yields CATSRDMGVSQFF.

This chain joins TRBV5-1 and TRBJ2-1, with 11 bases matching TRBD2. Germline V lookup: CDR1 SGHRS, CDR2 YFSETQ. The CDR3 is 16 residues long. V lost 4 bases to trimming and J lost 6 bases; unmatched junction nucleotides: 9. The CDR3 DNA sequence: TGCGCCAGCAGCGGGAAAACTAGCGGGAGTTTCAATGAGCAGTTCTTC. This codes for CASSGKTSGSFNEQFF.

The chain employs TRBV5-5 and TRBJ2-2; D unclear. This CDR3 comprises 12 residues. V was clipped by 4 bases and J by 7 bases, with 8 bases between them. Per germline, CDR1 SGHKS and CDR2 YYEKEE (reference sequence). The DNA of the CDR3 is TGTGCCAGCAGCCTTCAGTACGGGGAGCTGTTTTTT. Translated: CASSLQYGELFF.

This clone showed up just once. The chain employs TRBV5-1 and TRBJ2-2; tentatively, D is TRBD1 (5 bases). The length of the CDR3 is 16 residues. Looked up from germline, CDR1 is SGHRS and CDR2 is YFSETQ. V was trimmed by 4 bases and J by 0 bases, leaving 13 bases between them. The CDR3: CASSPPAGTNTGELFF. CDR3 DNA sequence: TGCGCCAGCAGCCCCCCTGCAGGGACGAACACCGGGGAGCTGTTTTTT.

This clone was recorded a few times. V is TRBV27 and J is TRBJ1-5; D not resolved. The CDR3 loop spans 12 amino acids. V was cut by 2 bases and J by 5 bases, with 4 bases left in between. Germline V gives CDR1 MNHEY, CDR2 SMNVEV (reference sequence). CDR3 nucleotides: TGTGCCAGCAGTTTACCGGATCAGCCCCAGCATTTT. Its protein product is CASSLPDQPQHF.

The chain links TRBV27 to TRBJ2-7; the match to TRBD2 covers 9 bases. Germline CDR1 and CDR2: MNHEY and SMNVEV (reference sequence). The CDR3 is made up of 17 amino acids. Losses at the gene ends were 6 bases for V and 3 bases for J; bases not matched to a gene: 15. The CDR3 sequence is CASRTTASGIHRYEQYF. In DNA, the CDR3 is TGTGCCAGCAGAACTACCGCTAGCGGGATTCACCGCTACGAGCAGTACTTC.

The chain joins TRBV19 to TRBJ2-5; weak D call: TRBD2 (6 bases). Trimming took off 9 bases at V and 4 bases at J, with 15 bases between the two ends. This CDR3 contains 13 residues. Germline CDR1 reads LNHDA; CDR2 reads SQIVND (reference sequence). Here the CDR3 reads CASREEGAETQYF. CDR3 nucleotide sequence: TGTGCCAGCAGAGAGGAGGGTGCAGAGACCCAGTACTTC.

The rearrangement links TRBV9 to TRBJ1-2, with 8 bases fitting TRBD1. CDR1 is SGDLS and CDR2 is YYNGEE in the germline V gene. V trimming: 0 bases; J trimming: 2 bases; junction bases outside the gene matches: 0. CDR3 length: 14 residues. CDR3 sequence reads: CASSVGDRNYGYTF. The CDR3 DNA follows: TGTGCCAGCAGCGTAGGGGACAGGAACTATGGCTACACCTTC.

The J gene is TRBJ2-1, the V gene TRBV6-5; 12 nucleotides align to TRBD2. Trimming at V came to 7 bases and at J to 8 bases, leaving 9 bases not matched to a gene. Germline loops: CDR1 MNHEY, CDR2 SVGAGI. The CDR3 contains 15 residues. CDR3 sequence (DNA): TGTGCCAGCAACCCCCGGACTAGCGGGATCTATGAGCAGTTCTTC. It encodes CASNPRTSGIYEQFF.

The chain has TRBV20-1 and TRBJ2-7; D remains unclear. CDR3 length: 11 amino acids. V dropped 4 bases and J dropped 2 bases, with 6 bases sitting between them. CDR1 and CDR2 from the germline V gene are DFQATT and SNEGSKA (reference sequence). In DNA, the CDR3 is TGCAGTGCTAAGACACCCTACGAGCAGTACTTC. Its protein is CSAKTPYEQYF.

The chain is built from TRBV28 and TRBJ2-2, with 9 positions matching TRBD1. Germline loops: CDR1 MDHEN, CDR2 SYDVKM. J gave up 5 bases and V 6 bases, and 7 bases lay outside the gene matches. This CDR3 has 15 residues. This CDR3 reads CASRSDRGGTGELFF. DNA for the CDR3: TGTGCCAGCAGGTCGGACAGGGGTGGGACCGGGGAGCTGTTTTTT.

The chain joins TRBV10-1 to TRBJ1-5, with 8 bases identical to TRBD1. The CDR3 sequence is 21 residues long. V trimming: 7 bases; J trimming: 10 bases; junction bases outside the gene matches: 33. CDR1 and CDR2 (germline): WNHNN, SYGVQD (reference sequence). The CDR3 DNA follows: TGCGCCAGCAAGGAGATTAGGACAGGGCTCATCGGCTCCTCCCCCGGCGGTCCCCAGCATTTT. Translating it yields CASKEIRTGLIGSSPGGPQHF.

This clone has just one count. This chain links TRBV6-5 with TRBJ1-5, with no clear D. The V gene's germline CDR1 is MNHEY and CDR2 SVGAGI. Deletions cut 2 bases from V and 1 base from J, with 12 bases between. The CDR3 is 16 amino acids. CDR3 amino acids: CASSYPDDMSNQPQHF. CDR3 DNA: TGTGCCAGCAGTTACCCCGACGACATGAGCAATCAGCCCCAGCATTTT.

This clone was observed a handful of times. This chain links TRBV5-6 with TRBJ1-2, with D tentatively TRBD1 (6 bases). The germline CDR1 and CDR2 sequences are SGHDT and YYEEEE. Trimming stripped 6 bases from V and 2 bases from J, with 11 bases between. This CDR3 is 13 amino acids long. CDR3 in amino acids: CASTPGQNYGYTF. CDR3 nucleotide sequence: TGTGCCAGCACCCCAGGACAGAACTATGGCTACACCTTC.